The rows below give T cell receptor beta chains drawn from one sample of a study of regulatory T cells in long-lasting Graves disease. One entry per CDR3 protein results from TCRdb running MiXCR on the multiplex PCR reads. The sample has about 470,000 distinct CDR3 sequences; about a sixth are singletons. A further study also used this sample, focusing on T cells in Graves' hyperthyroidism and ophthalmopathy.

Specimen: peripheral blood mononuclear cells (PBMCs), collected at new diagnosis, from a patient treated with antithyroid drugs. The receptor source for this set is a man between 40 and 49 years old with Graves disease. Both conserved end residues are part of each CDR3. D genes are given only for firm matches. The size of a clone is reported for some rows only, either as once, few or many, or as a class for expanded clones.

>NA|many|TRBV25-1|TRBJ2-1
TGTGCCAGCCTCGGGGTGGGCCTGTTCTTC
CASLGVGLFF
>TRBD1|few|TRBV5-1|TRBJ2-5
TGCGCCAGCAGCTTGGTAGGACAGGGCCAAGAGACCCAGTACTTC
CASSLVGQGQETQYF
>TRBD2|many|TRBV2|TRBJ2-3
TGTGCCAGCAGGGGACTAGCGACAGATACGCAGTATTTT
CASRGLATDTQYF
>TRBD2|many|TRBV20-1|TRBJ2-3
TGCAGTGCTAGTGTATTAGCGGGCTCTAGCACAGATACGCAGTATTTT
CSASVLAGSSTDTQYF
>NA|few|TRBV5-1|TRBJ2-7
TGCGCCAGCAGCTTGGGAAACATAGCAACCTACGAGCAGTACTTC
CASSLGNIATYEQYF
>NA|few|TRBV25-1|TRBJ2-3
TGTGCCAAGCAGGGTGGTGGAATCACAGATACGCAGTATTTT
CAKQGGGITDTQYF
>NA|few|TRBV7-2|TRBJ1-5
TGTGCCAGCAGCCCGGACCGTGGTAGGCTCAATCAGCCCCAGCATTTT
CASSPDRGRLNQPQHF
>TRBD1|many|TRBV10-3|TRBJ2-7
TGTGCCATCAGTCCTGAACAGGGGACACGGCGTTACGAGCAGTACTTC
CAISPEQGTRRYEQYF
>TRBD1|many|TRBV20-1|TRBJ2-7
TGCAGTGCTGGCCGACAGGGGGTCTCCTACGAGCAGTACTTC
CSAGRQGVSYEQYF
>TRBD1|many|TRBV7-3|TRBJ2-2
TGTGCCAGCAGCGCCCAGGGGGCCGGCGGGGAGCTGTTTTTT
CASSAQGAGGELFF
>NA|many|TRBV7-3|TRBJ1-2
TGTGCCAGCAGCTTAAATCACGAATTGAGCTATGGCTACACCTTC
CASSLNHELSYGYTF
>TRBD1|NA|TRBV28|TRBJ2-7
TGTGCCAGCGCCAAGGGACAGCAATACGAGCAGTACTTC
CASAKGQQYEQYF
>NA|many|TRBV5-1|TRBJ2-7
TGCGCCAGCAGCTTGGTTAGTGCGACAGTGAGATCCTACGAGCAGTACTTC
CASSLVSATVRSYEQYF
>NA|many|TRBV7-9|TRBJ2-3
TGTGCCAGCAGCTTAGTTGGGGGCAGCAGCACAGATACGCAGTATTTT
CASSLVGGSSTDTQYF
>TRBD2|few|TRBV11-2|TRBJ2-2
TGTGCCAGCAGCTCGGGGGGGGGTCAGGGCACCGGGGAGCTGTTTTTT
CASSSGGGQGTGELFF
>NA|few|TRBV25-1|TRBJ1-6
TGTGCCAGCAGTGAGGCCGGACAGAATAATTCACCCCTCCACTTT
CASSEAGQNNSPLHF
>TRBD2|many|TRBV5-1|TRBJ2-1
TGCGCCAGCACGGGGGGGTACAATGAGCAGTTCTTC
CASTGGYNEQFF
>TRBD1|NA|TRBV4-1|TRBJ1-1
TGCGCCAGCAGCGAAGGCGGCCAGGGGGGGACTGAAGCTTTCTTT
CASSEGGQGGTEAFF
>TRBD2|many|TRBV11-2|TRBJ2-1
TGTGCCAGCAGCTTAGGGCGCGGGAGGGCCTCGTACAATGAGCAGTTCTTC
CASSLGRGRASYNEQFF
>NA|many|TRBV7-8|TRBJ1-5
TGTGCCAGCAGCATCAGTGCGGATCAGCCCCAGCATTTT
CASSISADQPQHF
>TRBD2|NA|TRBV6-2/TRBV6-3|TRBJ2-5
TGTGCCAGCAGTGGGGGGGTCCAGGAGACCCAGTACTTC
CASSGGVQETQYF
>NA|many|TRBV6-1|TRBJ2-7
TGTGCCAGCAGTGCCCGGCTAGGGGGAAGCGGCGAGCAGTACTTC
CASSARLGGSGEQYF
>NA|NA|TRBV3-1|TRBJ2-2
TGTGCCAGCAGCCGCGCGCACAGAGGCCCAAGGGGGACCGGGGAGCTGTTTTTT
CASSRAHRGPRGTGELFF
>NA|NA|TRBV7-9|TRBJ1-5
TGTGCCAGCAGCTTAGTTCAGACCCAGCATTTT
CASSLVQTQHF
>NA|many|TRBV5-1|TRBJ2-3
TGCGCCAGCGGAACCCGCGACAGCATAGATACGCAGTATTTT
CASGTRDSIDTQYF
>NA|few|TRBV15|TRBJ1-2
TGTGCCACCAGCAGAGAGGACGGCAGGAGATCCGGCTACACCTTC
CATSREDGRRSGYTF